Presented here are 8 T cell receptor beta chains from one specimen sequenced in a study of cytomegalovirus exposure and HLA in healthy donors. Use of 60 Vbeta and 13 Jbeta primers characterized the PCR. Only in-frame clones appear in the TCRdb table, and some are missing; sequencing was by immunoSEQ multiplex PCR. Among over 50,000 clones listed, 87% were seen once. The material sequenced was PBMCs. The receptors shown here come from a man aged 18-30 years in good health and CMV-seronegative.

The CDR3 loop reads CASSLAPLAGEPRQFF. CDR3 in DNA: TGCGCCAGCAGCTTGGCCCCGCTAGCGGGGGAACCCCGACAGTTCTTC. The chain employs TRBV5-1 and TRBJ2-1; 10 bases map to TRBD2. CDR3 length equals 16 residues. Per germline, CDR1 SGHRS and CDR2 YFSETQ. With V trimmed by 0 bases and J by 13 bases, 13 bases remained unmatched.

This rearrangement joins TRBV6-1 to TRBJ1-1, with D possibly TRBD1 on 6 matching bases. The germline V gene encodes CDR1 MNHNS and CDR2 SASEGT. The CDR3 is made up of 13 amino acids. V was clipped by 9 bases and J by 4 bases, with 15 bases between them. DNA for the CDR3: TGTGCCAGAACCGGGGGGCAGGTCACTGAAGCTTTCTTT. It yields the protein CARTGGQVTEAFF.

This clone showed up just once. The CDR3 reads CATSITTGIYEQYF. The CDR3 DNA reads TGTGCCACCAGCATTACGACGGGGATCTACGAGCAGTACTTC. This rearrangement joins TRBV15 to TRBJ2-7, with D possibly TRBD2 on 5 matching bases. CDR3 length equals 14 residues. Germline loops: CDR1 LNHNV, CDR2 YYDKDF (reference sequence). V shed 4 bases and J shed 3 bases, with 13 bases lying between them. The full variable domain, in which reference TRBV15 and TRBJ2-7 provide the parts outside the CDR3, is DAMVIQNPRYQVTQFGKPVTLSCSQTLNHNVMYWYQQKSSQAPKLLFHYYDKDFNNEADTPDNFQSRRPNTSFCFLDIRSPGLGDTAMYLCATSITTGIYEQYFGPGTRLTVT.

A single count supports this clone. The V gene is TRBV7-2, the J gene TRBJ2-2, with a weak D call TRBD2 (5 bases). CDR1 SGHTA and CDR2 FQGNSA come from the germline V gene. The CDR3 spans 14 residues. Trimming stripped 6 bases from V and 4 bases from J, with 12 bases between. The CDR3 DNA reads TGTGCCAGCAGAGGCGGAGGTGGCACCGGGGAGCTGTTTTTT. Translated, it gives CASRGGGGTGELFF.

The chain is built from TRBV7-2 and TRBJ2-2, with unresolved D. V lost 5 bases and J 1 base, leaving 8 bases between the germline ends. CDR3 length: 14 amino acids. Germline-derived CDR1 and CDR2 are SGHTA and FQGNSA. The CDR3 protein is CASSENRNTGELFF. CDR3 sequence (DNA): TGTGCCAGCAGCGAGAACAGGAACACCGGGGAGCTGTTTTTT.

This clone was seen a single time. This chain joins TRBV9 and TRBJ1-1; no definite D call. The CDR3 loop spans 13 amino acids. Per the germline V gene, CDR1 is SGDLS and CDR2 is YYNGEE. Trimming stripped 0 bases from V and 2 bases from J, with 5 bases between. The CDR3 DNA sequence: TGTGCCAGCAGCGTAGCGGTAAACACTGAAGCTTTCTTT. Translation gives CASSVAVNTEAFF.

The V and J genes are TRBV9 and TRBJ2-2, with 7 bases fitting TRBD1. Germline values: CDR1 SGDLS, CDR2 YYNGEE. V gave up 4 bases and J gave up 1 base; unmatched junction bases: 4. The CDR3 runs to 15 residues. The CDR3 DNA sequence: TGTGCCAGCAGCCTCCGGACAGGGAACACCGGGGAGCTGTTTTTT. It specifies CASSLRTGNTGELFF.

This clone was seen only once. This chain joins TRBV6-1 and TRBJ2-1; D gene unclear. CDR1 is MNHNS and CDR2 is SASEGT in the germline V gene. Trimming pared 2 bases from V and 6 bases from J, leaving 8 bases between. This CDR3 is 13 amino acids long. CDR3 in amino acids: CASSESSRNEQFF. DNA for the CDR3: TGTGCCAGCAGTGAAAGTAGTCGCAATGAGCAGTTCTTC.